This T cell receptor (beta chain) was captured by sequencing in a study of T cell repertoires in cytomegalovirus infection. At the level of the study: Evidence of both CMV infection and a matching HLA type came from public TCR beta signatures.

This clonotype was recorded a few times. Its antigen is undetermined. V lost 4 bases to trimming and J lost 4 bases; unmatched junction nucleotides: 5. This CDR3 spans 16 amino acids. CDR1 KGHSH and CDR2 LQKENI come from the germline V gene. Whole-study findings and limits: What dominated the ex vivo response were HLA-C-restricted CMV-specific TCR beta clonotypes.

TCRdb re-called the reads through MiXCR, storing one row per CDR3 protein. The data show nearly 700,000 distinct CDR3 sequences, around a third seen once. The rearrangement joins TRBV18 to TRBJ2-5, with TRBD2 matching 14 bases. Specimen: cultured PBMCs, collected from culture after CMV antigen stimulation. The source is a human donor in good health (CMV status not recorded). Some clones in this sample may be carry-over from other donors' samples. The CDR3 sequence: CASSQGLAGVVETQYF. CDR3 coding DNA: TGTGCCAGCTCACAGGGACTAGCGGGAGTTGTAGAGACCCAGTACTTC.